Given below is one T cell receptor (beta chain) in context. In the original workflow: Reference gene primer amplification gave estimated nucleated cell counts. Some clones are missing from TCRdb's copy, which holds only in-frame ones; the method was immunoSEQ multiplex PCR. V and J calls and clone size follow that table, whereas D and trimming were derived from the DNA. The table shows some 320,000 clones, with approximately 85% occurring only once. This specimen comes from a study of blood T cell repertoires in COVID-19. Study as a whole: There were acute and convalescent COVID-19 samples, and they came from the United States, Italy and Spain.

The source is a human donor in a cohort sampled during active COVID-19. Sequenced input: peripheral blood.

CDR3 in amino acids: CAIEEVQGLAWNEQFF. The CDR3 region has the DNA TGTGCCATCGAAGAGGTTCAGGGACTAGCGTGGAATGAGCAGTTCTTC. This rearrangement joins TRBV24-1 to TRBJ2-1; TRBD2 agrees at 10 bases. The CDR3 spans 16 residues. V lost 11 bases to trimming and J lost 7 bases; unmatched junction nucleotides: 16. Germline values: CDR1 KGHDR, CDR2 SFDVKD.